This T cell receptor (beta chain) stems from a study of cytomegalovirus exposure and HLA in healthy donors. V lost 0 bases, J lost 6 bases, and 5 bases stayed unmatched. Germline V gives CDR1 SGDLS, CDR2 YYNGEE. The CDR3 is made up of 14 amino acids. Though probably carrying unrecorded immune exposures, donors were nominally healthy at sampling. Notes on the study in general: More clonal expansion characterized HLA-associated TCR beta chains than equally common others in a later analysis. Previous analysis showed most TCR beta V segments were productive about 90% or about 30% of the time. It has been reported that TCR beta sequences accurately predicted the HLA-A and HLA-B alleles of most subjects.

Concerning this clone itself: The antigen remains unidentified.

The PCR had 60 Vbeta and 13 Jbeta primers. Clones were sequenced by immunoSEQ multiplex PCR, and TCRdb holds only the in-frame ones, with some missing. This table has around 64,000 clones, more than 70% appearing once. Specimen: PBMCs. The sequence was collected from a man aged 30-40 years in good health and CMV-seropositive. The rearrangement links TRBV9 to TRBJ1-1; TRBD1 agrees at 7 bases. The CDR3 bases are TGTGCCAGCAGCGTAGCCCACAGGGGCGCTGAAGCTTTCTTT. Amino acid sequence: CASSVAHRGAEAFF. Filled out from reference TRBV9 and TRBJ1-1, the complete variable domain reads DSGVTQTPKHLITATGQRVTLRCSPRSGDLSVYWYQQSLDQGLQFLIQYYNGEERAKGNILERFSAQQFPDLHSELNLSSLELGDSALYFCASSVAHRGAEAFFGQGTRLTVV.